This TCR beta chain was captured in a study of T cell responses to AZD1222 COVID-19 vaccine. Generated by immunoSEQ multiplex PCR, the TCRdb table keeps only in-frame clones and is missing some. The sample shows 84,000 or so clones, roughly nine tenths of them seen only once. The CDR3 has 13 residues. The ends were cut back, 3 bases at V and 2 bases at J, with 7 bases in the middle. Germline lookup yields CDR1 SNHLY and CDR2 FYNNEI. The source is an adult in good health. The genes are TRBV2 and TRBJ2-5; D is undetermined. Sequenced material: peripheral blood, taken on day 0 of AZD1222 vaccination. CDR3 in amino acids: CASSDGPQETQYF. Written as DNA, the CDR3 is TGTGCCAGCAGTGACGGCCCACAAGAGACCCAGTACTTC.